This T cell receptor (beta chain) was found in a study of cytomegalovirus exposure and HLA in healthy donors. General observations from the study: Cytomegalovirus-associated TCR beta chains were listed, numbering 150 to 200.

13 Jbeta primers and 60 Vbeta primers were used for the PCR. TCRdb keeps only in-frame clones here, not all; method: immunoSEQ multiplex PCR. Among about 80,000 clones listed, around 77% were seen once. V was pared by 4 bases and J by 7 bases, with 19 bases between. Germline V gives CDR1 SEHNR, CDR2 FQNEAQ (reference sequence). The length of the CDR3 is 16 residues. Worth noting for this clone: Antigen unknown.

The rearrangement uses TRBV7-9 and TRBJ1-4, with D possibly matching TRBD1 (5 bases). The receptor was derived from a woman between 40 and 50 years old in good health and CMV-seropositive. The sample was PBMCs. The CDR3 DNA is TGTGCCAGCAGCTCCAACTTAGGGTCAGGGCGTGAAAAACTGTTTTTT. Translation gives CASSSNLGSGREKLFF.